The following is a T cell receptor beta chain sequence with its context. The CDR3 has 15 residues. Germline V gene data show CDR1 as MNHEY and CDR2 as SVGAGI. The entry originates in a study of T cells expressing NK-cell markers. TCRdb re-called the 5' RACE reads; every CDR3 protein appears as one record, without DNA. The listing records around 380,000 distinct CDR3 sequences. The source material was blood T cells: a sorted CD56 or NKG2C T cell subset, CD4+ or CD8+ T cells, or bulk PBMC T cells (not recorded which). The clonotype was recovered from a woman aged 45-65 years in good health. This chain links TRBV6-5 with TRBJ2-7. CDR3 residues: CASKKAGRSSYEQYF.